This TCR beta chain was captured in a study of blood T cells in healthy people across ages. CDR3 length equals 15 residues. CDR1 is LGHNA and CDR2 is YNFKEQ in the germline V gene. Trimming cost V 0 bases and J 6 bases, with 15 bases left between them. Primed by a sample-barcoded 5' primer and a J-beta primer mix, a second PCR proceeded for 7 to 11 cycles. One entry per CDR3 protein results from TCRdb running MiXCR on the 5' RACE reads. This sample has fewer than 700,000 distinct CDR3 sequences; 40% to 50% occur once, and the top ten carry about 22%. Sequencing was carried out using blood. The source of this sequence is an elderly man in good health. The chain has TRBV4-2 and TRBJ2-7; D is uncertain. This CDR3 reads CASSQDLGSALEQYF. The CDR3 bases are TGTGCCAGCAGCCAAGATCTTGGGTCGGCACTCGAGCAGTACTTC.